The 18 T cell receptor beta chains below come from one sample, sequenced in a study of identical twins. TCRdb reanalysed the 5' RACE reads using MiXCR and keeps one entry per CDR3 protein. Here the sample spans just under 650,000 distinct CDR3 sequences, roughly 7.2% being singletons. The same data also went into a second study, on yellow fever vaccine responses in identical twins.

The sequenced material came from PBMCs. The origin of the receptors is a woman aged 18-29 years in good health.

The rearrangement joins TRBV6-1 to TRBJ2-2, with D unresolved. Deletions cut 2 bases from V and 2 bases from J, with 6 bases between. This CDR3 comprises 14 residues. Germline CDR1 is MNHNS and CDR2 is SASEGT. The CDR3 DNA is TGTGCCAGCAGTGAAATTATAAACACCGGGGAGCTGTTTTTT. This encodes CASSEIINTGELFF.

This clonotype has ten or more counts. This chain links TRBV12-3 or TRBV12-4 with TRBJ2-7; D may be TRBD1 (5 bases). Trimming left V 0 bases short and J 5 bases short, with 11 bases between. CDR3 length equals 14 residues. For the CDR3, the DNA is TGTGCCAGCAGTTTAGCGGCAGGGATTGACGAGCAGTACTTC. It is translated as CASSLAAGIDEQYF.

V usage is TRBV6-1 and J usage is TRBJ2-2; TRBD2 is a possible D gene (5 bases). The germline V gene has CDR1 MNHNS and CDR2 SASEGT. The CDR3 contains 18 residues. Trimming stripped 7 bases from V and 5 bases from J, with 26 bases between. The CDR3 region is CASTERAATSFGTGELFF. CDR3 coding DNA: TGTGCCAGCACCGAACGAGCGGCCACCTCCTTTGGGACCGGGGAGCTGTTTTTT.

This clonotype occurred a few times. The V call is TRBV18, the J call TRBJ2-1, with TRBD2 matching 9 bases. The CDR3 runs 15 residues. CDR1 is KGHSH, CDR2 LQKENI, per germline. V shed 6 bases and J 5 bases; nucleotides not matched to a gene: 8. CDR3 amino acids: CASSTLQREDNEQFF. CDR3 DNA sequence: TGTGCCAGCTCCACCCTCCAGCGGGAGGACAATGAGCAGTTCTTC.

This clonotype has at least ten counts. The V and J genes are TRBV2 and TRBJ2-1; TRBD2 is a possible D gene (5 bases). The CDR3 loop spans 14 amino acids. V dropped 5 bases and J dropped 8 bases, with 16 bases sitting between them. From germline, CDR1 is SNHLY and CDR2 FYNNEI. The CDR3 reads CASSSEGSTYEQFF. The CDR3 DNA is TGTGCCAGCAGTAGTGAGGGTAGTACATATGAGCAGTTCTTC.

This clonotype was counted many times. This chain joins TRBV20-1 and TRBJ1-1, with TRBD1 matching 8 bases. V trimming: 5 bases; J trimming: 5 bases; junction bases outside the gene matches: 10. The CDR3 totals 14 residues. CDR1 DFQATT and CDR2 SNEGSKA come from the germline V gene (reference sequence). The CDR3 here is CSAGSEDRVTEAFF. The CDR3 DNA reads as TGCAGTGCTGGCTCAGAGGACAGGGTGACTGAAGCTTTCTTT.

Details on this clonotype: This sequence may be a read error, since a much larger clone differs from it by one base. This chain connects TRBV5-1 to TRBJ1-1; no clear D. This CDR3 region has 14 residues. Per germline, CDR1 SGHRS and CDR2 YFSETQ. The CDR3 sequence is CASSLKALNTEDFF. In DNA form, the CDR3 reads TGCGCCAGCAGCTTGAAGGCATTGAACACTGAAGATTTCTTT.

This clonotype was found a few times. V and J are TRBV6-5 and TRBJ2-1, with 10 bases fitting TRBD2. The CDR3 is 16 amino acids. Looked up from germline, CDR1 is MNHEY and CDR2 is SVGAGI. The trim removed 10 bases at V and 6 bases at J, leaving 15 bases unmatched. The CDR3 nucleotides are TGTGCCACCCAGTTACGGGGGACTAGCGTCGTCAATGAGCAGTTCTTC. It codes for CATQLRGTSVVNEQFF.

This clonotype showed up many times. The rearrangement joins TRBV29-1 to TRBJ2-7, with D possibly TRBD2 on 7 matching bases. Looked up from germline, CDR1 is SQVTM and CDR2 is ANQGSEA. Trimming pared 5 bases from V and 2 bases from J, leaving 22 bases between. The CDR3 loop spans 16 amino acids. In DNA form, the CDR3 reads TGCAGCGTTCTGGACAGAGCCGGGACTATTCCCTACGAGCAGTACTTC. Translated, it gives CSVLDRAGTIPYEQYF.

This chain links TRBV29-1 with TRBJ2-2; D unclear. CDR3 size: 15 residues. Between the trimmed V and J ends, which lost 4 bases and 3 bases, there was a span of 15 bases. Per the germline V gene, CDR1 is SQVTM and CDR2 is ANQGSEA. Here the CDR3 reads CSVGSGRKDTGELFF. The CDR3 nucleotides are TGCAGCGTTGGATCAGGCAGAAAAGACACCGGGGAGCTGTTTTTT.

This clonotype was counted many times. The chain combines TRBV9 with TRBJ2-3, with 8 bases aligning to TRBD2. The CDR3 has 15 amino acids. Trimming cost V 4 bases and J 1 base; bases outside gene matches: 5. The V gene's germline CDR1 is SGDLS and CDR2 YYNGEE. CDR3 protein: CASSRSSGRTDTQYF. CDR3 in DNA: TGTGCCAGCAGCAGATCTAGCGGGCGCACAGATACGCAGTATTTT.

This clonotype was detected many times. This chain links TRBV5-1 with TRBJ2-7, with 7 bases lining up with TRBD2. The CDR3 totals 16 residues. Germline lookup yields CDR1 SGHRS and CDR2 YFSETQ. Trimming took 0 bases from V and 2 from J; bases not matched to a gene: 8. CDR3 DNA sequence: TGCGCCAGCAGCTTGGAGGGCGGGAGTAATCCCTACGAGCAGTACTTC. Encoded protein: CASSLEGGSNPYEQYF.

V gene TRBV6-5 combines with J gene TRBJ1-6, with a possible D match to TRBD1 (5 bases). CDR1 and CDR2 (germline): MNHEY, SVGAGI. Trimming pared 4 bases from V and 10 bases from J, leaving 14 bases between. The CDR3 loop spans 14 amino acids. Here the CDR3 DNA reads TGTGCCAGCAGTTTTGGGGGATCAGAATCACCCCTCCACTTT. Translating it yields CASSFGGSESPLHF.

In this sample, this clonotype turned up many times. The chain uses TRBV29-1 and TRBJ2-3; 8 bases are shared with TRBD1. Germline-derived CDR1 and CDR2 are SQVTM and ANQGSEA. The length of the CDR3 is 14 residues. Trimming took 6 bases from V and 2 from J; bases not matched to a gene: 7. In DNA form, the CDR3 reads TGCAGCGTAGGGGACAGGTCCTACACAGATACGCAGTATTTT. Translating it yields CSVGDRSYTDTQYF.

V gene TRBV5-1 combines with J gene TRBJ2-1, with 7 nucleotides matching TRBD2. Germline V gene lookup returns CDR1 SGHRS and CDR2 YFSETQ. The CDR3 runs 16 residues. The V segment lost 4 bases and the J segment 0 bases; nucleotides outside the gene matches: 7. The CDR3 here is CASSPGDYPSYNEQFF. CDR3 coding DNA: TGCGCCAGCAGCCCTGGGGACTACCCCTCCTACAATGAGCAGTTCTTC. Supplemented by reference TRBV5-1 and TRBJ2-1, the full variable domain reads KAGVTQTPRYLIKTRGQQVTLSCSPISGHRSVSWYQQTPGQGLQFLFEYFSETQRNKGNFPGRFSGRQFSNSRSEMNVSTLELGDSALYLCASSPGDYPSYNEQFFGPGTRLTVL.

This clonotype was seen more than once but under ten times. This chain links TRBV29-1 with TRBJ2-1; 7 bases match TRBD1. Germline lookup yields CDR1 SQVTM and CDR2 ANQGSEA. This CDR3 has 14 amino acids. V dropped 4 bases and J dropped 1; count of bases not matched to a gene: 4. In DNA, the CDR3 is TGCAGCGTTGGGAACAGGGGTTCCTACAATGAGCAGTTCTTC. This codes for CSVGNRGSYNEQFF.

This clonotype was counted only a few times. This chain joins TRBV5-1 and TRBJ2-3; the D gene is possibly TRBD2 (6 bases). Germline loops: CDR1 SGHRS, CDR2 YFSETQ. This CDR3 is 15 amino acids long. V lost 7 bases and J lost 3, with 18 bases in between. Here the CDR3 DNA reads TGCGCCAGCGGAGGGGCAGGGAGCTCTACAGATACGCAGTATTTT. This gives the protein CASGGAGSSTDTQYF.

The chain has TRBV29-1 and TRBJ2-3; possibly TRBD2 for D (5 bases). The V gene's germline CDR1 is SQVTM and CDR2 ANQGSEA. This CDR3 comprises 15 residues. V was pared by 3 bases and J by 2 bases, with 15 bases between. CDR3 bases: TGCAGCGTTGATGTTGTCCGGGGATACACAGATACGCAGTATTTT. This translates into CSVDVVRGYTDTQYF.